These 4 T cell receptor beta chains were sequenced from one sample in a study of T cells after yellow fever vaccination. TCRdb called the 5' RACE reads again in MiXCR, with one record for every CDR3 protein. Of a few hundred thousand distinct CDR3 sequences in the sample, 17% were seen once. The sample here was PBMCs, taken 5 days after the first yellow fever vaccination. These receptors came from a man younger than 30 who received the YFV17D yellow fever vaccine.

In its sample, this clonotype was seen a few times. The rearrangement joins TRBV4-3 to TRBJ2-5, with D possibly matching TRBD2 (6 bases). This CDR3 has 14 amino acids. The V gene lost 4 bases and the J gene lost 5 bases, with 14 bases spanning the gap. Germline values: CDR1 LGHNA, CDR2 YSLEER. The CDR3 here is CASSPGTHRETQYF. DNA for the CDR3: TGCGCCAGCAGCCCTGGGACTCACAGGGAGACCCAGTACTTC.

Only a few counts were recorded for this clonotype. The chain links TRBV6-6 to TRBJ1-2; D unresolved. The CDR3 has 13 amino acids. Trimming removed 2 bases from V and 8 bases from J, with 12 bases in between. From germline, CDR1 is MNHNY and CDR2 SVGAGI (reference sequence). Written as DNA, the CDR3 is TGTGCCAGCAGTTACGTGGAGGTCGGGGGCTACACCTTC. Translation: CASSYVEVGGYTF.

Notes on this clonotype: One junction end does not reproduce the germline sequence, and a read error may be involved. This chain uses TRBV2 with TRBJ2-1; perhaps TRBD1 as D (6 bases). From germline, CDR1 is SNHLY and CDR2 FYNNEI. This CDR3 has 18 residues. CDR3 protein: CTSSTGQTVSTVYNEQFF. The CDR3 region has the DNA TGTACCAGCAGCACAGGACAGACTGTAAGCACAGTTTACAATGAGCAGTTCTTC. Drawing the rest from reference TRBV2 and TRBJ2-1, the complete variable domain is EPEVTQTPSHQVTQMGQEVILRCVPISNHLYFYWYRQILGQKVEFLVSFYNNEISEKSEIFDDQFSVERPDGSNFTLKIRSTKLEDSAMYFCTSSTGQTVSTVYNEQFFGPGTRLTVL.

This chain connects TRBV4-3 to TRBJ2-3; 12 bases are shared with TRBD2. The CDR3 loop spans 15 amino acids. Looked up from germline, CDR1 is LGHNA and CDR2 is YSLEER. Trimming took 8 bases from V and 1 from J; bases not matched to a gene: 4. CDR3 residues: CASARLAGGTDTQYF. The CDR3 nucleotides read TGCGCCAGCGCAAGACTAGCGGGGGGCACAGATACGCAGTATTTT.